These 28 T cell receptor beta chains were sequenced from one sample in a study of blood T cell repertoires in COVID-19 (dated by TCRdb to about 2020). Libraries were made using the immunoSEQ multiplex PCR assay. Sourced from immuneACCESS, this table was stored by TCRdb with only in-frame sequences that have V and J called. A share of the clones is absent; for the studies checked, an unresolved V gene accounts for under half, and the remainder has no known explanation. This sample holds about 94,000 clones; 75% to 80% were observed only once. Jointly, the top ten make up approximately 6.3% of the sample. The sequencing sample was made of peripheral blood. The receptors stem from a man between 65 and 80 years old with COVID-19, enrolled during active disease.

The CDR3 coding sequence is TGTGCCAGCAGTTTTAGCAGCGGCCACGAGCAGTACTTC. Protein product: CASSFSSGHEQYF. The rearrangement joins TRBV7-2 to TRBJ2-7; D is perhaps TRBD2 (5 bases). Trimming removed 6 bases from V and 5 bases from J, with 14 bases in between. The CDR3 runs 13 residues. Germline-derived CDR1 and CDR2 are SGHTA and FQGNSA.

The chain links TRBV28 to TRBJ2-7; 8 bases map to TRBD2. V dropped 0 bases and J dropped 5; count of bases not matched to a gene: 3. Germline values: CDR1 MDHEN, CDR2 SYDVKM. The CDR3 runs to 14 residues. In DNA form, the CDR3 reads TGTGCCAGCAGTTTATGGCGGGAGGTCCACGAGCAGTACTTC. As protein: CASSLWREVHEQYF.

The chain has TRBV29-1 and TRBJ1-2, with D possibly being TRBD1 (6 bases). With 0 bases removed from V and 8 bases from J, the gap between germline ends came to 10 bases. This CDR3 spans 12 amino acids. Per the germline V gene, CDR1 is SQVTM and CDR2 is ANQGSEA. DNA for the CDR3: TGCAGCGTTGAAGAGGGGGCCGAGGGCTACACCTTC. Its translation is CSVEEGAEGYTF.

In this sample, this clone turned up once. The rearrangement uses TRBV9 and TRBJ2-5; perhaps TRBD1 as D (6 bases). V lost 4 bases to trimming and J lost 4 bases, with 14 bases between them. This CDR3 has 14 amino acids. Germline assignment: CDR1 SGDLS and CDR2 YYNGEE. The CDR3 protein is CASSPLGQSETQYF. In DNA form, the CDR3 reads TGTGCCAGCAGCCCCTTAGGACAGTCAGAGACCCAGTACTTC.

The CDR3 reads CASSDYVNNQPQHF. CDR3 DNA sequence: TGTGCCAGCAGTGACTACGTGAACAATCAGCCCCAGCATTTT. The chain is built from TRBV2 and TRBJ1-5; unclear D gene. V was pared by 3 bases and J by 3 bases, with 9 bases between. Per the germline V gene, CDR1 is SNHLY and CDR2 is FYNNEI. This CDR3 spans 14 amino acids.

This sequence joins TRBV27 and TRBJ1-2, with unresolved D. The CDR3 runs 14 residues. Trimming took off 6 bases at V and 4 bases at J, with 15 bases between the two ends. Germline CDR1 MNHEY, CDR2 SMNVEV (reference sequence). The CDR3 region has the DNA TGTGCCAGCAGCCCCAAAGCGGCTTTCTATGGCTACACCTTC. Its translation: CASSPKAAFYGYTF.

The chain is built from TRBV6-1 and TRBJ2-4; TRBD1 agrees at 9 bases. The CDR3 length is 16 residues. Germline lookup yields CDR1 MNHNS and CDR2 SASEGT. V lost 2 bases to trimming and J lost 2 bases; unmatched junction nucleotides: 4. CDR3 nucleotide sequence: TGTGCCAGCAGTGAATGGACAGGGGTTTCCAAAAACATTCAGTACTTC. It specifies CASSEWTGVSKNIQYF.

The rearrangement uses TRBV18 and TRBJ1-1, with 11 positions matching TRBD1. The CDR3 contains 14 residues. V lost 6 bases, J lost 7 bases, and 7 bases stayed unmatched. Looked up from germline, CDR1 is KGHSH and CDR2 is LQKENI. The CDR3: CASSADRGLGEAFF. CDR3 bases: TGTGCCAGCTCGGCGGACAGGGGGCTCGGTGAAGCTTTCTTT.

The rearrangement joins TRBV12-3 or TRBV12-4 to TRBJ1-2; D gene ambiguous. Trimming stripped 6 bases from V and 4 bases from J, with 9 bases between. There are 12 residues in the CDR3. CDR3 loop: CASSPNVYGYTF. The CDR3, as DNA: TGTGCCAGCAGCCCCAATGTCTATGGCTACACCTTC.

V and J are TRBV12-3 or TRBV12-4 and TRBJ1-1; no definite D call. V was shortened by 1 base and J by 6 bases, with 9 bases between the two germline ends. CDR3 length: 13 amino acids. The CDR3: CASSLERVAEAFF. The CDR3 DNA is TGTGCCAGCAGTTTAGAGAGGGTGGCTGAAGCTTTCTTT.

The chain combines TRBV7-9 with TRBJ2-5; TRBD2 is a possible D gene (6 bases). The CDR3 is made up of 16 amino acids. Looked up from germline, CDR1 is SEHNR and CDR2 is FQNEAQ (reference sequence). Between the trimmed V and J ends, which lost 6 bases and 0 bases, there was a span of 17 bases. CDR3 in amino acids: CASRDSGREYQETQYF. CDR3 sequence (DNA): TGTGCCAGCAGGGATTCGGGACGGGAGTACCAAGAGACCCAGTACTTC.

The V and J genes are TRBV5-1 and TRBJ1-1; possible D gene TRBD1, 5 bases. V shed 4 bases and J shed 5 bases, with 21 bases lying between them. The CDR3 has 16 amino acids. Germline V CDR1 and CDR2: SGHRS, YFSETQ. CDR3 residues: CASSSGVDTKGTEAFF. The CDR3 bases are TGCGCCAGCAGCAGTGGGGTAGACACAAAGGGGACTGAAGCTTTCTTT.

This rearrangement joins TRBV19 to TRBJ1-3; 7 bases line up with TRBD1. Germline values: CDR1 LNHDA, CDR2 SQIVND (reference sequence). The V gene end was trimmed by 2 bases and the J gene end by 4 bases; junction bases not matched to a gene: 5. The CDR3 totals 15 residues. This CDR3 is CASSIYRGIGNTIYF. The CDR3 nucleotides read TGTGCCAGTAGTATATACAGGGGTATCGGAAACACCATATATTTT.

J is TRBJ1-2 and V is TRBV6-5; possible D gene TRBD1, 6 bases. CDR1 and CDR2 from the germline V gene are MNHEY and SVGAGI. CDR3 length: 15 amino acids. Trimming cost V 6 bases and J 8 bases, with 22 bases left between them. Here the CDR3 reads CASSPGGGAFWGYTF. The CDR3, as DNA: TGTGCCAGCAGCCCCGGCGGGGGGGCCTTCTGGGGCTACACCTTC.

V is TRBV19 and J is TRBJ2-4, with a weak D call TRBD1 (5 bases). CDR1 and CDR2 from the germline V gene are LNHDA and SQIVND (reference sequence). CDR3 length equals 16 residues. V was trimmed by 5 bases and J by 0 bases, leaving 14 bases between them. CDR3 in amino acids: CASSPRTTVAKNIQYF. Written as DNA, the CDR3 is TGTGCCAGTAGTCCGCGGACAACTGTAGCCAAAAACATTCAGTACTTC.

The chain recombines TRBV7-9 with TRBJ2-4; D call uncertain. This CDR3 comprises 14 residues. The germline V and J ends were trimmed by 5 bases and 0 bases, with 8 bases remaining between them. CDR1 SEHNR and CDR2 FQNEAQ come from the germline V gene (reference sequence). The CDR3 DNA sequence: TGTGCCAGCAGCCGAGCCCTAGCCAAAAACATTCAGTACTTC. It is translated as CASSRALAKNIQYF. Drawing the rest from reference TRBV7-9 and TRBJ2-4, the complete variable domain is DTGVSQNPRHKITKRGQNVTFRCDPISEHNRLYWYRQTLGQGPEFLTYFQNEAQLEKSRLLSDRFSAERPKGSFSTLEIQRTEQGDSAMYLCASSRALAKNIQYFGAGTRLSVL.

The V and J genes are TRBV10-3 and TRBJ2-3; 13 nucleotides align to TRBD2. V lost 6 bases, J lost 0 bases, and 12 bases stayed unmatched. The CDR3 length is 19 residues. Per the germline V gene, CDR1 is ENHRY and CDR2 is SYGVKD. The CDR3 reads CAIRPLTSGGDASTDTQYF. CDR3 bases: TGTGCCATCAGGCCCCTAACTAGCGGGGGGGACGCCAGCACAGATACGCAGTATTTT.

This clone was counted a few times. The chain carries TRBV28 and TRBJ2-4; possibly TRBD2 for D (5 bases). Trimming pared 0 bases from V and 1 base from J, leaving 10 bases between. Germline V gene sequence: CDR1 MDHEN, CDR2 SYDVKM. There are 16 residues in the CDR3. The CDR3 is CASSLWGEGAKNIQYF. Here the CDR3 DNA reads TGTGCCAGCAGTTTATGGGGAGAAGGGGCCAAAAACATTCAGTACTTC.

This clone showed up many times. J is TRBJ2-6 and V is TRBV7-9; 7 positions agree with TRBD1. The CDR3 runs to 17 residues. The germline CDR1 and CDR2 sequences are SEHNR and FQNEAQ (reference sequence). J gave up 5 bases and V 4 bases, and 11 bases lay outside the gene matches. DNA of the CDR3: TGTGCCAGCAGCTCGAAGACAGGGATACTCCGGGCCAACGTCCTGACTTTC. Translating gives CASSSKTGILRANVLTF.

This rearrangement joins TRBV27 to TRBJ2-4; 8 bases are a match to TRBD1. V trimming: 7 bases; J trimming: 7 bases; junction bases outside the gene matches: 15. CDR3 length equals 16 residues. Germline V lookup: CDR1 MNHEY, CDR2 SMNVEV (reference sequence). CDR3 nucleotide sequence: TGTGCCAGCACAAATCGGGCAGGGGGCACTACGAACATTCAGTACTTC. Encoded protein: CASTNRAGGTTNIQYF.

This chain links TRBV16 with TRBJ2-5; D is perhaps TRBD2 (6 bases). The CDR3 loop spans 12 amino acids. Trimming pared 4 bases from V and 5 bases from J, leaving 8 bases between. In germline, CDR1 is KGHSY, CDR2 FQNENV. The CDR3 DNA follows: TGTGCCAGCAGCCCCCGGGGGGAGACCCAGTACTTC. Translating it yields CASSPRGETQYF.

This clone was counted only a few times. The V and J genes are TRBV27 and TRBJ2-7, with a weak D call TRBD2 (5 bases). CDR3 size: 14 residues. Germline values: CDR1 MNHEY, CDR2 SMNVEV (reference sequence). V lost 6 bases and J 1 base, leaving 13 bases between the germline ends. The CDR3 coding sequence is TGTGCCAGCAGACTATCCGGGATTTCCTACGAGCAGTACTTC. Protein: CASRLSGISYEQYF.

The rearrangement links TRBV6-5 to TRBJ2-1; 9 bases align to TRBD1. Trimming cost V 7 bases and J 2 bases; bases outside gene matches: 6. This CDR3 contains 15 residues. Germline CDR1 MNHEY, CDR2 SVGAGI. The CDR3 reads CASTRGTGTYNEQFF. As DNA, the CDR3 is TGTGCCAGCACACGCGGGACAGGGACCTACAATGAGCAGTTCTTC.

The chain has TRBV15 and TRBJ2-7; D not certain. V lost 5 bases, J lost 3 bases, and 8 bases lay in between. The CDR3 totals 12 residues. Germline assignment: CDR1 LNHNV and CDR2 YYDKDF (reference sequence). CDR3 bases: TGTGCCACCAGCCCCAACGGCTACGAGCAGTACTTC. This encodes CATSPNGYEQYF.

This chain links TRBV18 with TRBJ2-7, with D possibly being TRBD1 (5 bases). Looked up from germline, CDR1 is KGHSH and CDR2 is LQKENI. The CDR3 spans 14 residues. V was clipped by 0 bases and J by 6 bases, with 12 bases between them. In DNA, the CDR3 is TGTGCCAGCTCACCACCGTCAGGGCAGGGCGAGCAGTACTTC. As protein: CASSPPSGQGEQYF.

The chain is built from TRBV7-9 and TRBJ2-2; D not certain. This CDR3 spans 14 amino acids. Germline lookup yields CDR1 SEHNR and CDR2 FQNEAQ (reference sequence). Trimming stripped 8 bases from V and 3 bases from J, with 13 bases between. The CDR3 DNA sequence: TGTGCCAGCTCCCCCCCGAGTTACACCGGGGAGCTGTTTTTT. Its translation is CASSPPSYTGELFF.

In DNA, the CDR3 is TGTGCCAGCAGCCCGAACCTAGGGAGGTCCTACGAGCAGTACTTC. This encodes CASSPNLGRSYEQYF. The chain links TRBV11-1 to TRBJ2-7; D may be TRBD2 (6 bases). CDR3 length: 15 amino acids. Per the germline V gene, CDR1 is SGHAT and CDR2 is FQDESV (reference sequence). V was cut by 5 bases and J by 1 base, with 15 bases left in between.

The chain carries TRBV10-2 and TRBJ2-7; 10 positions match TRBD2. Germline assignment: CDR1 WSHSY and CDR2 SAAADI. V was pared by 0 bases and J by 0 bases, with 2 bases of the junction left unmatched. This CDR3 has 16 residues. The CDR3 reads CASSESGTSASYEQYF. The CDR3 bases are TGCGCCAGCAGTGAGTCCGGGACTAGCGCCTCCTACGAGCAGTACTTC.